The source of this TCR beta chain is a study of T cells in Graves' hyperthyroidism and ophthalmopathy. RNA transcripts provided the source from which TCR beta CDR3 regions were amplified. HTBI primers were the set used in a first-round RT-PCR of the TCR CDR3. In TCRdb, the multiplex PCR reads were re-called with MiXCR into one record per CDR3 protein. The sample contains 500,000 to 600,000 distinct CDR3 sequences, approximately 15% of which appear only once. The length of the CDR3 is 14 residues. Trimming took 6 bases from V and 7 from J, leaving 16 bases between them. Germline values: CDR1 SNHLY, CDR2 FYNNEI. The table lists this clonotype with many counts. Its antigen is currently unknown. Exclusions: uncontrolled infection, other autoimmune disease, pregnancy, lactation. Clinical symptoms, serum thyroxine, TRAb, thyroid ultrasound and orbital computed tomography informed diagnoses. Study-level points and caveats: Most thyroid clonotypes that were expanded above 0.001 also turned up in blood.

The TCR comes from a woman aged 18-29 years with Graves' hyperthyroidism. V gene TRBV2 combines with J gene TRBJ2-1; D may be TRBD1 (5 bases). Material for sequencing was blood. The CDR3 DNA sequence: TGTGCCAGCAGCCCAACGTTCGGACAAAATGAGCAGTTCTTC. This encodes CASSPTFGQNEQFF.